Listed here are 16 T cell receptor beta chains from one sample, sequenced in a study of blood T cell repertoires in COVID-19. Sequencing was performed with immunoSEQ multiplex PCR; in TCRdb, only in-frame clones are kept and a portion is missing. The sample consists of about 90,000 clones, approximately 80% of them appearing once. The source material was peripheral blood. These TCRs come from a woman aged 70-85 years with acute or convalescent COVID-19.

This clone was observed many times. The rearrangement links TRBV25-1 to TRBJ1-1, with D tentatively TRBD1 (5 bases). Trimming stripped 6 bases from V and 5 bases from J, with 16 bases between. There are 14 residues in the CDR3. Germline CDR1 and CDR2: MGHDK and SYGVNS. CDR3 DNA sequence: TGTGCCAGCAGCCACGGTGCGGGGGGGACTGAAGCTTTCTTT. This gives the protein CASSHGAGGTEAFF.

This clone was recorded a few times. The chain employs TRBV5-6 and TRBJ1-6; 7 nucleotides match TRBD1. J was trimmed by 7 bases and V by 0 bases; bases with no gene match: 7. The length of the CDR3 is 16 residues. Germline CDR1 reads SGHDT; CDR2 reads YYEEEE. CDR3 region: CASSLGQGRPNSPLHF. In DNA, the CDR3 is TGTGCCAGCAGCTTGGGACAGGGAAGGCCGAATTCACCCCTCCACTTT.

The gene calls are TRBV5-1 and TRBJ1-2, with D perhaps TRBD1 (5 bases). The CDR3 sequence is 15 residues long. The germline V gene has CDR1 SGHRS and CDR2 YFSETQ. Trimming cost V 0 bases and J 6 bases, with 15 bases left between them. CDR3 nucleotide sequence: TGCGCCAGCAGCTTGGGAGGCAGGGCAACGGATGGCTACACCTTC. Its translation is CASSLGGRATDGYTF.

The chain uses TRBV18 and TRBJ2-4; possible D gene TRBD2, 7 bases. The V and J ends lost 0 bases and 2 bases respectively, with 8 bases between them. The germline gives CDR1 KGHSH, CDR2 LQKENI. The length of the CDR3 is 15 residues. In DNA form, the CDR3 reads TGTGCCAGCTCACCACCGCGGGGGCCCAAAAACATTCAGTACTTC. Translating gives CASSPPRGPKNIQYF.

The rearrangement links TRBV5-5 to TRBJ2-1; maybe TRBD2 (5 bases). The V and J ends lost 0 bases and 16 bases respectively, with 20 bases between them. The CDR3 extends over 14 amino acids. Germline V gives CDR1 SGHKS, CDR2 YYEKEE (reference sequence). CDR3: CASSLGDQTSVPFF. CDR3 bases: TGTGCCAGCAGCTTGGGCGACCAAACTAGTGTCCCTTTCTTC.

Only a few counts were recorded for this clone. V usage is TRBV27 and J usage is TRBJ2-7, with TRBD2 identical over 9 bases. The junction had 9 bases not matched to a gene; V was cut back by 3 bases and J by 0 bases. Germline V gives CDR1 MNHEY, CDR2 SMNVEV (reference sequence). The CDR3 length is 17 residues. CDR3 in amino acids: CASSFRPSGAYSYEQYF. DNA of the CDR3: TGTGCCAGCAGTTTCAGACCTAGCGGGGCTTACTCCTACGAGCAGTACTTC.

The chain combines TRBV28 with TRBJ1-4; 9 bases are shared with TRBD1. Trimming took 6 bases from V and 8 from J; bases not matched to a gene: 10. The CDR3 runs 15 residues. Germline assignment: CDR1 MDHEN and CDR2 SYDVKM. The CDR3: CASSSRQGGLEKLFF. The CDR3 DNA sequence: TGTGCCAGCAGCTCCAGACAGGGGGGCTTGGAAAAACTGTTTTTT.

In DNA form, the CDR3 reads TGTGCCAGTAGTGAGGGGGACAGCACAGATACGCAGTATTTT. Its protein product is CASSEGDSTDTQYF. The chain uses TRBV19 and TRBJ2-3, with D maybe TRBD1 (6 bases). The germline V gene has CDR1 LNHDA and CDR2 SQIVND (reference sequence). V was trimmed by 5 bases and J by 0 bases, leaving 9 bases between them. The CDR3 has 14 amino acids.

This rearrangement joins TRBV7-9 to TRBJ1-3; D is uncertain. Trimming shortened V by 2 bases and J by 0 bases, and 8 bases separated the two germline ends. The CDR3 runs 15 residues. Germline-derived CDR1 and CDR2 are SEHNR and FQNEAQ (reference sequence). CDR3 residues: CASSLIGGSGNTIYF. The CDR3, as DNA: TGTGCCAGCAGCTTAATCGGCGGCTCTGGAAACACCATATATTTT.

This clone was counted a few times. The CDR3 sequence: CASTNVAGGQGGYTF. The CDR3, as DNA: TGTGCCAGCACCAACGTCGCCGGGGGGCAGGGTGGCTACACCTTC. This chain uses TRBV2 with TRBJ1-2, with D possibly TRBD1 on 6 matching bases. V was trimmed by 7 bases and J by 7 bases, leaving 22 bases between them. The CDR3 is 15 amino acids. In germline, CDR1 is SNHLY, CDR2 FYNNEI.

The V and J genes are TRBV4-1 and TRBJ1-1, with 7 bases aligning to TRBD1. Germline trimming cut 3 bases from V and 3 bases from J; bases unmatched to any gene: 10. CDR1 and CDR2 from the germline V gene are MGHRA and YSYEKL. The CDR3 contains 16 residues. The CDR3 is CASSQYGTAGDTEAFF. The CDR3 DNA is TGCGCCAGCAGCCAGTACGGGACAGCTGGGGACACTGAAGCTTTCTTT.

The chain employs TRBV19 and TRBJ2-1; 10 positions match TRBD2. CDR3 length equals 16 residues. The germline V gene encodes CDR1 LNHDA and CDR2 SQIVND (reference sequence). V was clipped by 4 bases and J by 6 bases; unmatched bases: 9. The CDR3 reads CASSKGLAGASNEQFF. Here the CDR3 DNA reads TGTGCCAGTAGTAAGGGCCTAGCGGGAGCGTCCAATGAGCAGTTCTTC.

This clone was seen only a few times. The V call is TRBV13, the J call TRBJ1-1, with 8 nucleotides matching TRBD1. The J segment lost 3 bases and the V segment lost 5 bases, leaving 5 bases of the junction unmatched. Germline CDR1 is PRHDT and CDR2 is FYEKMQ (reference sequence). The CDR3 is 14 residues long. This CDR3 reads CASSPRTGYTEAFF. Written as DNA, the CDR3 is TGTGCCAGCAGCCCAAGGACAGGGTACACTGAAGCTTTCTTT.

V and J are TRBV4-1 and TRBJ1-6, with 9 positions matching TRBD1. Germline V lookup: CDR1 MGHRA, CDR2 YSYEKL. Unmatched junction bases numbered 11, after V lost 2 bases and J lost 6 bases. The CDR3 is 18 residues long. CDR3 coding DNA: TGCGCCAGCAGCCAAAATACACCCGACAGGGGGTTTAATTCACCCCTCCACTTT. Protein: CASSQNTPDRGFNSPLHF.

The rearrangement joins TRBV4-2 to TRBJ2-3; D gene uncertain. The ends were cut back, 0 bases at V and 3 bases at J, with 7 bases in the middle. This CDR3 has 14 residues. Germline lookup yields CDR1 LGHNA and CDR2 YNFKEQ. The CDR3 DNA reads TGTGCCAGCAGCCAAGATCGGAGAACAGATACGCAGTATTTT. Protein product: CASSQDRRTDTQYF.

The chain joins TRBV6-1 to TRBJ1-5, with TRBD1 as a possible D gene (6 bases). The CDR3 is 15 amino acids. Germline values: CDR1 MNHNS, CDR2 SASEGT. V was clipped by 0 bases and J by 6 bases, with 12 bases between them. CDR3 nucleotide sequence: TGTGCCAGCAGTGAAGCGGGGGGGCAAAGTCAGCCCCAGCATTTT. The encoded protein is CASSEAGGQSQPQHF.